Included here is one T cell receptor (beta chain) sequence, with context. This entry comes from a study of blood T cell repertoires in COVID-19. Study at large: Sources were T cells, B-cell-depleted T cells, or PBMCs; the material itself was cDNA or gDNA.

Germline V gives CDR1 MNHEY, CDR2 SVGEGT. The CDR3 sequence is 19 residues long. The V segment lost 0 bases and the J segment 3 bases; nucleotides outside the gene matches: 13. Sequencing used immunoSEQ multiplex PCR; TCRdb keeps in-frame clones, though not all of them. The sample has 250,000 to 400,000 clones; 75% to 90% are singletons. The sequenced sample consisted of peripheral blood. This clonotype was sampled from a woman in her twenties or thirties with COVID-19, enrolled during active disease. The V call is TRBV6-2 or TRBV6-3, the J call TRBJ1-5, with 8 bases aligning to TRBD1. In nucleotides, the CDR3 is TGTGCCAGCAGTTACTCCAGCCGGGACAGGAAAGTGGTCAATCAGCCCCAGCATTTT. Translation gives CASSYSSRDRKVVNQPQHF.